The sequence of this TCR beta chain was determined in a study of T cell responses to AZD1222 COVID-19 vaccine. Study-wide findings and caveats: The study reported that nearly half of spike-specific TCRs target unmutated variant regions.

Details on this clone: The antigen is undetermined. Other DNA sequences in this specimen translate into the identical CDR3.

Sequencing used immunoSEQ multiplex PCR; TCRdb keeps in-frame clones, though not all of them. The sample lists some 140,000 clones, 70% to 90% occurring once. The clonotype comes from an adult who received the AZD1222 COVID-19 vaccine. Material: peripheral blood, obtained 28 days after the second AZD1222 dose.

In DNA, the CDR3 is TGTGCCAGCAGTTCAGGGTATGGCTACACCTTC. Its protein product is CASSSGYGYTF. The J gene is TRBJ1-2, the V gene TRBV27; D may be TRBD1 (5 bases). The CDR3 consists of 11 residues. The ends were cut back, 4 bases at V and 5 bases at J, with 5 bases in the middle. Looked up from germline, CDR1 is MNHEY and CDR2 is SMNVEV (reference sequence).